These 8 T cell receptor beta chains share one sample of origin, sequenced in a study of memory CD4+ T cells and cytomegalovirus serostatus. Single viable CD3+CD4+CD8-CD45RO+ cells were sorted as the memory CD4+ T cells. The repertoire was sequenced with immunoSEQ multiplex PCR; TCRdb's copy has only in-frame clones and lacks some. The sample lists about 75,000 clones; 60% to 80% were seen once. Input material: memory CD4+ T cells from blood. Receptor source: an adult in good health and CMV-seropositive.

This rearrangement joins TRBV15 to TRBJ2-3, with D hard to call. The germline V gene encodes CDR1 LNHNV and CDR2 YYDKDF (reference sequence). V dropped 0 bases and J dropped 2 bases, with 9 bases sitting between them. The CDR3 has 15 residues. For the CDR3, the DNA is TGTGCCACCAGCAGAGACGGGCGAATCACAGATACGCAGTATTTT. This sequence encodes CATSRDGRITDTQYF.

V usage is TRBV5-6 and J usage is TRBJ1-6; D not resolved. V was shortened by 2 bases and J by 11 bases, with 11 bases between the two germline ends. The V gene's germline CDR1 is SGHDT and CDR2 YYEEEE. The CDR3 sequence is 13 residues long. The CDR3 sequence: CASSFGLSPPLHF. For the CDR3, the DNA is TGTGCCAGCAGCTTCGGACTCTCACCACCCCTCCACTTT.

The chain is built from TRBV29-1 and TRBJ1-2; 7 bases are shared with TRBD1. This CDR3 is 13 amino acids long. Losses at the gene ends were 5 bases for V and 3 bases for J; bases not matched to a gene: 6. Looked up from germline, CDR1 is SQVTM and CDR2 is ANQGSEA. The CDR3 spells CSVYRQGHYGYTF. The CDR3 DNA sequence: TGCAGCGTTTACAGACAGGGCCACTATGGCTACACCTTC.

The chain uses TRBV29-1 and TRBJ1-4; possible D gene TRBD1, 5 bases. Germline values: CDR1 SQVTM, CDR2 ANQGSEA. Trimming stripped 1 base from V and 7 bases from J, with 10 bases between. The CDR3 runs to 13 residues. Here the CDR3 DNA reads TGCAGCGTTGAAGGGCAGGGTGGTGAAAAACTGTTTTTT. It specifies CSVEGQGGEKLFF.

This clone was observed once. CDR3 sequence: CASSPGLGNTQYF. As DNA, the CDR3 is TGCGCCAGCAGCCCGGGACTAGGAAATACGCAGTATTTT. The chain links TRBV4-1 to TRBJ2-3; TRBD2 agrees at 8 bases. J lost 7 bases, V lost 4 bases, and 4 bases had no gene match. The germline V gene has CDR1 MGHRA and CDR2 YSYEKL. This CDR3 has 13 amino acids.

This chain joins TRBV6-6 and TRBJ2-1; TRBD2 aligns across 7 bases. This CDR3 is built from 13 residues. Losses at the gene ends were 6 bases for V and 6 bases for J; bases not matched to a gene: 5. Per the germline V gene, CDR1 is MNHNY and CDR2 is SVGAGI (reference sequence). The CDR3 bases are TGTGCCAGCAGATTGACTAGCTTCAATGAGCAGTTCTTC. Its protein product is CASRLTSFNEQFF.

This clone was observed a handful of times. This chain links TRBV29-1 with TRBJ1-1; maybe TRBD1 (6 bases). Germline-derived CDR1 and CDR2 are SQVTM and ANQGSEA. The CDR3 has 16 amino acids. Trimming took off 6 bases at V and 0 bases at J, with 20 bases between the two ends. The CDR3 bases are TGCAGCGTGCCGCCGTTTGGGGGGGCTTTGAACACTGAAGCTTTCTTT. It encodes CSVPPFGGALNTEAFF.

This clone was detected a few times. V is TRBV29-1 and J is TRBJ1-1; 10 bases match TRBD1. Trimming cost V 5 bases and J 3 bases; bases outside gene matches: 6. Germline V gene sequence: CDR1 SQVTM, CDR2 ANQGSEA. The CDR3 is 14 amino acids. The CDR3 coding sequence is TGCAGCGTTTCCAAAGGACAGGGGGACACTGAAGCTTTCTTT. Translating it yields CSVSKGQGDTEAFF. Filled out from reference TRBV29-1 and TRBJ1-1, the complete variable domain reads SAVISQKPSRDICQRGTSLTIQCQVDSQVTMMFWYRQQPGQSLTLIATANQGSEATYESGFVIDKFPISRPNLTFSTLTVSNMSPEDSSIYLCSVSKGQGDTEAFFGQGTRLTVV.